This TCR beta chain was identified in a study of OX40 agonist ivuxolimab in advanced cancers. Regarding the study in general: Ivuxolimab was a fully human IgG2 agonistic monoclonal antibody targeting the costimulatory receptor OX40 (CD134). Patients were allowed to have had prior anti-PD-1, anti-PD-L1 or anti-CTLA-4 therapy, and around 43% of the dose-escalation patients had been treated with checkpoint inhibitors. Intravenous ivuxolimab was administered to patients every 2 weeks at six dose levels: 0.01, 0.1, 0.3, 1.5, 3 and 10 mg/kg. Of the approximately 53 patients in dose escalation, about 20 had hepatocellular carcinoma, about 15 had melanoma, 9 had renal cell carcinoma and 9 had head and neck cancer. The monotherapy dose-escalation portion (N ≈ 50 patients) of the phase I ivuxolimab trial is reported in the paper. The point of sequencing TCRbeta in the periphery was to test whether ivuxolimab changed TCR sequence diversity and drove clonal T-cell expansion. Partial responses were achieved by three dose-escalation patients, of whom one had hepatocellular carcinoma and two had cutaneous melanoma. In the dose-escalation cohort, roughly 82% of patients were male, and the mean age was 60 years with a range of roughly 23 to 90. The investigation overall reported the following: After ivuxolimab, expanded clones were on average more numerous among CD8+ T cells than among CD4+ T cells. Low levels of normalized T-cell clonal expansion were also seen in some nonresponding patients. Antigen specificity was not determined for the clonally expanded peripheral T cells. Clonal expansion of both CD4+ and CD8+ blood T cells was observed from baseline to week 6 at doses 0.1 to 3.0 mg/kg. In the 0.1-3.0 mg/kg groups, partial responders had among the lowest normalized peripheral clonal expansion, particularly in CD8+ T cells.

This clone occurred once. Its antigen remains undetermined. Base-call qualities are not available, and no considerably larger clone is one nucleotide away. Patients with autoimmune disease history or receiving systemic immunosuppression were excluded from the trial. Peripheral blood for TCR sequencing was drawn from every dose cohort at baseline, at cycle 4 day 1 and at cycle 7 day 1. The samples were taken from a phase I, first-in-human, multicenter, open-label dose-escalation trial of ivuxolimab. Adults with locally advanced or metastatic melanoma, renal cell, hepatocellular, or head and neck squamous cell carcinoma were enrolled in the trial. Before TCR sequencing, CD4+ T cells and CD8+ T cells from peripheral blood were sorted into separate populations. For sequencing of the TCRbeta CDR3 region, genomic DNA was extracted from the sorted cells. The immunoSEQ Assay was used for sequencing of TCRbeta CDR3 regions. As stored in TCRdb, this immuneACCESS dataset retains in-frame rearrangements with V and J assigned. A fraction of the clones does not appear; measured against another copy, unresolved V genes explain less than half of the discrepancy, and the remainder lacks a known reason. Present in this sample are under 85,000 clones, about 81% of which were seen just once. Roughly 5.3% of the sample comes from the top ten.

The CDR3, from cysteine to phenylalanine, totals 16 residues. The only DNA kept is the CDR3, 48 bases in frame from the first base. V and J lose 3 bases and 8 bases, and a span of 20 bases separates them. From a lookup of the germline V gene (reference sequence), CDR1 and CDR2 are LNHDA and SQIVND. The V and J segments used are TRBV19 and TRBJ1-5; no D gene can be assigned with confidence. Sequences were derived from CD4+ or CD8+ T cells sorted from blood, sampled in a trial of the OX40 agonist ivuxolimab. The clonotype was recovered from an adult with an advanced solid tumor such as melanoma, head and neck, liver or kidney cancer. In nucleotide form, the sequence is TGTGCCAGTAGTATCACCTTCGGGATTCCCCCGGAGCCCCAGCATTTT. Protein translation: CASSITFGIPPEPQHF.